This entry lists 7 T cell receptor beta chains sequenced from one sample in a study of cytomegalovirus exposure and HLA in healthy donors. The PCR contained 60 Vbeta and 13 Jbeta primers. The repertoire was sequenced with immunoSEQ multiplex PCR; TCRdb's copy has only in-frame clones and lacks some. The sample yields approximately 120,000 clones, around 74% seen once. Material: PBMCs. All receptors come from a woman between 50 and 59 years old in good health and CMV-seropositive.

This chain connects TRBV1 to TRBJ1-1; the listed D gene, TRBD1, was not tested against the DNA. TRBV1 is marked as a pseudogene. The CDR3 consists of 17 residues. The CDR3 DNA sequence: TGCACCAGCAGCCAACCTCACGACAGGGGGGATTCCGCTGAAGCTTTCTTT. It is translated as CTSSQPHDRGDSAEAFF.

The J gene is TRBJ2-1, the V gene TRBV5-1; 8 bases align to TRBD2. Germline CDR1 SGHRS, CDR2 YFSETQ. The CDR3 runs 14 residues. With 4 bases clipped from V and 8 bases from J, the junction kept 8 bases outside the gene matches. CDR3 in DNA: TGCGCCAGCAGCCCTGGCTCGGGGGGGGATGAGCAGTTCTTC. As protein: CASSPGSGGDEQFF.

This chain uses TRBV9 with TRBJ1-1; 9 nucleotides align to TRBD1. Trimming at V came to 3 bases and at J to 2 bases, leaving 5 bases not matched to a gene. The CDR3 covers 15 residues. Germline CDR1 is SGDLS and CDR2 is YYNGEE. This CDR3 is CASSDEDRGNTEAFF. CDR3 bases: TGTGCCAGCAGCGACGAGGACAGGGGAAACACTGAAGCTTTCTTT.

This chain connects TRBV6-5 to TRBJ2-7; perhaps TRBD2 as D (6 bases). Germline CDR1 is MNHEY and CDR2 is SVGAGI. Trimming shortened V by 0 bases and J by 6 bases, and 15 bases separated the two germline ends. The CDR3 contains 15 residues. Written as DNA, the CDR3 is TGTGCCAGCAGTTACTCGGGCGGGGTGGCGGGCGAGCAGTACTTC. This sequence encodes CASSYSGGVAGEQYF.

This chain uses TRBV7-9 with TRBJ1-2; D gene ambiguous. From germline, CDR1 is SEHNR and CDR2 FQNEAQ (reference sequence). V was clipped by 5 bases and J by 1 base, with 11 bases between them. The CDR3 length is 14 residues. The CDR3: CASSPVGGNYGYTF. In DNA, the CDR3 is TGTGCCAGCAGCCCCGTGGGAGGTAACTATGGCTACACCTTC.

This clone appeared once. The V gene is TRBV14, the J gene TRBJ2-7, with 7 positions matching TRBD1. This CDR3 contains 16 residues. CDR1 is SGHDN and CDR2 is FVKESK in the germline V gene. Losses at the gene ends were 0 bases for V and 0 bases for J; bases not matched to a gene: 5. The CDR3 coding sequence is TGTGCCAGCAGCCAAGAAACAGGGGCCCTCTCCTACGAGCAGTACTTC. This gives the protein CASSQETGALSYEQYF.

The chain combines TRBV5-1 with TRBJ1-4; D possibly corresponds to TRBD1 (5 bases). The CDR3 is made up of 17 amino acids. V lost 4 bases and J 4 bases, leaving 20 bases between the germline ends. CDR1 is SGHRS, CDR2 YFSETQ, per germline. The CDR3 region is CASSGTAGGIGNEKLFF. CDR3 nucleotide sequence: TGCGCCAGCAGCGGGACCGCAGGCGGGATTGGTAATGAAAAACTGTTTTTT. Based on the CDR3 plus reference TRBV5-1 and TRBJ1-4, the full variable domain is KAGVTQTPRYLIKTRGQQVTLSCSPISGHRSVSWYQQTPGQGLQFLFEYFSETQRNKGNFPGRFSGRQFSNSRSEMNVSTLELGDSALYLCASSGTAGGIGNEKLFFGSGTQLSVL.